Listed below are T cell receptor beta chains from one sample, sequenced in a study of cytomegalovirus exposure and HLA in healthy donors. Repertoires were generated with immunoSEQ multiplex PCR, while TCRdb's copy carries only in-frame clones and drops some. There are under 150,000 clones in the sample; 84% occur only once, and over 1.3% lies in the top ten. Sequenced sample: PBMCs. These receptors were obtained from a woman aged 30 to 39 in good health and CMV-seronegative. Both conserved end residues are part of each CDR3. The D gene is left open where the match is weak. Clone sizes are given selectively: once, few, many, or a class where the clone is expanded.

TRBJ2-1 TRBD2 . TRBV7-2 16 TGTGCCAGCAGCCCCCGACTAGCCGAAGAATCCAATGAGCAGTTCTTC CASSPRLAEESNEQFF
TRBJ2-3 . . TRBV30 13 TGTGCCTGGAGTCGGGACTCCACAGATACGCAGTATTTT CAWSRDSTDTQYF
TRBJ1-2 . . TRBV18 14 TGTGCCAGCTCACCACAGGGGGCTAACTATGGCTACACCTTC CASSPQGANYGYTF
TRBJ1-2 TRBD1 . TRBV30 15 TGTGCCTGGAGACCCGGGACAGGCCCCTGGCATGGCTACACCTTC CAWRPGTGPWHGYTF
TRBJ1-5 TRBD1 . TRBV11-2 15 TGTGCCAGCAGCATAAACACAGGGGGCGATCAGCCCCAGCATTTT CASSINTGGDQPQHF
TRBJ2-7 . . TRBV5-1 15 TGCGCCAGCAGCTTGGTCGCAGGGGGGAACTACGAGCAGTACTTC CASSLVAGGNYEQYF
TRBJ2-7 . . TRBV7-6 13 TGTGCCAGCAGCTTAGAGAGTTTCCACGAGCAGTACTTC CASSLESFHEQYF
TRBJ2-2 TRBD2 once TRBV27 16 TGTGCCAGCAGTTTATCGGGTAGCGGGGGGACGGGGGAGCTGTTTTTT CASSLSGSGGTGELFF
TRBJ2-4 . . TRBV19 14 TGTGCCAGTAGTATTGGCAGCGGTAAAAACATTCAGTACTTC CASSIGSGKNIQYF
TRBJ2-1 TRBD2 once TRBV4-2 17 TGTGCCAGCAGCCAGTCGACCGGGACTAGCGTCTACAATGAGCAGTTCTTC CASSQSTGTSVYNEQFF
TRBJ2-3 . . TRBV4-2 14 TGTGCCAGCAGCCAAGAGTCAGGGGCAGATACGCAGTATTTT CASSQESGADTQYF
TRBJ1-2 . . TRBV5-4 15 TGTGCCAGCAGCCTAGGAGGGCTCTCTAACTATGGCTACACCTTC CASSLGGLSNYGYTF
TRBJ2-1 TRBD1 . TRBV6-1 13 TGTGCCAGCAGTCGTCAGGGGGTAGGTGAGCAGTTCTTC CASSRQGVGEQFF
TRBJ1-3 . few TRBV29-1 14 TGCAGCGCCCTCACGGGGTACTCTGGAAACACCATATATTTT CSALTGYSGNTIYF
TRBJ1-1 . . TRBV19 13 TGTGCCAGTAGTATAATCGGACACGCCGAAGCTTTCTTT CASSIIGHAEAFF
TRBJ2-7 TRBD2 . TRBV18 15 TGTGCCAGCTCACCAGGGGCGGGGGGGAGCTACGAGCAGTACTTC CASSPGAGGSYEQYF
TRBJ2-7 TRBD1 . TRBV7-9 16 TGTGCCAGCAGCTTAACGGCGGGGACAGGGGGCAGCGAGCAGTACTTC CASSLTAGTGGSEQYF
TRBJ1-1 . . TRBV30 14 TGTGCCTGGAGGACGGGACTCCTGAACACTGAAGCTTTCTTT CAWRTGLLNTEAFF
TRBJ2-5 . few TRBV10-3 13 TGTGCCATCAGTGTCAAGGGAGAAGAGACCCAGTACTTC CAISVKGEETQYF
TRBJ2-1 . once TRBV5-1 14 TGCGCCAGCAGCTTGGAACTGTCCTACAATGAGCAGTTCTTC CASSLELSYNEQFF
TRBJ2-1 TRBD2 . TRBV7-2 12 TGTGCCAGCGGACTAGAGAGGAATGAGCAGTTCTTC CASGLERNEQFF
TRBJ2-2 TRBD1 . TRBV7-8 15 TGTGCCAGCAGCTCCGGACAGGGGGTGGGCGGGGAGCTGTTTTTT CASSSGQGVGGELFF
TRBJ2-7 . . TRBV13 15 TGTGCCAGCAGCCCCGCCAGAGACAGGTTCGACGAGCAGTACTTC CASSPARDRFDEQYF
TRBJ2-7 . . TRBV2 13 TGTGCCAGCACACTCCAGGGGTCGGGCGAGCAGTACTTC CASTLQGSGEQYF
TRBJ2-5 TRBD2 once TRBV2 15 TGTGCCAGCAGTCGGACTAGCGGGGGGGAAGAGACCCAGTACTTC CASSRTSGGEETQYF
TRBJ1-1 . . TRBV4-3 14 TGCGCCAGCAGTGAACAGGGCATCGGCACTGAAGCTTTCTTT CASSEQGIGTEAFF
TRBJ2-3 . . TRBV19 14 TGTGCCAGTAAGAACAGGGCAAGCACAGATACGCAGTATTTT CASKNRASTDTQYF
TRBJ2-1 TRBD2 . TRBV30 15 TGTGCCTGGAGGCCCTTGCGGGGGGGCCACAATGAGCAGTTCTTC CAWRPLRGGHNEQFF
TRBJ2-1 . few TRBV6-6 13 TGTGCCAGCAGTTCTGACAACTACAATGAGCAGTTCTTC CASSSDNYNEQFF
TRBJ2-7 TRBD2 medium-sized TRBV6-4 14 TGTGCCAGCAGTGACAGCGGGGGGGCCTACGAGCAGTACTTC CASSDSGGAYEQYF
TRBJ2-7 . . TRBV19 17 TGTGCCAGTAGTATGTCCTCAGGTGGACAGACCGTCTACGAGCAGTACTTC CASSMSSGGQTVYEQYF
TRBJ1-1 TRBD1 . TRBV6-5 13 TGTGCCAGCAGAGGACAGGCGAACACTGAAGCTTTCTTT CASRGQANTEAFF
TRBJ1-5 . . TRBV7-3 17 TGTGCCAGCAGCCTAGAACGACAGGCAATTAGCAATCAGCCCCAGCATTTT CASSLERQAISNQPQHF
TRBJ1-5 . . TRBV7-2 17 TGTGCCAGCAGCCGAGATACCGGACAGTTTAGCAATCAGCCCCAGCATTTT CASSRDTGQFSNQPQHF
TRBJ2-7 TRBD2 . TRBV7-9 16 TGTGCCAGCAGCTTTGATTTCGGGGGGTCCCCCTACGAGCAGTACTTC CASSFDFGGSPYEQYF
TRBJ2-7 TRBD2 once TRBV7-2 14 TGTGCCAGCAGCTTAATAAGCGGGGGCTACGAGCAGTACTTC CASSLISGGYEQYF
TRBJ1-6 TRBD1 . TRBV19 17 TGTGCCAGTAGTACTCAAGACAGGGGTTCCTATAATTCACCCCTCCACTTT CASSTQDRGSYNSPLHF
TRBJ2-4 . . TRBV19 14 TGTGCCAGTAGTAACAACCTAGCCAAAAACATTCAGTACTTC CASSNNLAKNIQYF
TRBJ1-6 TRBD1 . TRBV9 17 TGTGCCAGCAGCGTAGAGGGGGACGGGACAGGGGATTCACCCCTCCACTTT CASSVEGDGTGDSPLHF
TRBJ1-1 . . TRBV6-5 16 TGTGCCAGCAGTTCTTTGGGAGGAGCCGGGAACACTGAAGCTTTCTTT CASSSLGGAGNTEAFF
TRBJ2-2 . . TRBV30 16 TGTGCCTGGAGTGTATTTCGTCCTCGGGTCACCGGGGAGCTGTTTTTT CAWSVFRPRVTGELFF
TRBJ2-5 . . TRBV18 15 TGTGCCAGCCGGAGAGTAACAAACAGGGTAGAGACCCAGTACTTC CASRRVTNRVETQYF
TRBJ1-5 . . TRBV10-1 15 TGCGCCAGCAACGACAGGTCCTATAGCAATCAGCCCCAGCATTTT CASNDRSYSNQPQHF
TRBJ1-4 TRBD1 . TRBV6-5 15 TGTGCCAGCAGACGGGGACAGCCACGACATGAAAAACTGTTTTTT CASRRGQPRHEKLFF
TRBJ2-6 . . TRBV7-3 18 TGTGCCAGCAGCTTATCAAGGGGCGCAGGACCCGGGGCCAACGTCCTGACTTTC CASSLSRGAGPGANVLTF